This section outlines one T cell receptor (beta chain) sequence together with its context. The antigen remains unidentified. Trimming took 5 bases from V and 2 from J, leaving 18 bases between them. CDR1 and CDR2 from the germline V gene are KGHDR and SFDVKD. This CDR3 spans 16 amino acids. In each sample, at least 7 million PBMCs were isolated. The sample is drawn from a study of blood T cells in healthy people across ages. For the second PCR, which ran for roughly 7 to 11 cycles, a sample-barcoded 5' primer and a J-beta primer mix were used. Every cDNA molecule carried a tag from a template-switch adaptor bearing 12 random nucleotides. At least 2.5 million CDR3-containing paired-end reads were obtained per sample. MiXCR, applied by TCRdb to the 5' RACE reads, yields one record per CDR3 protein. The data contain hundreds of thousands of distinct CDR3 sequences, approximately 52% of them seen just once; the ten biggest clones take up roughly 51%.

Study findings and constraints: Investigators viewed diversity estimates from one million T cells as underestimates, the study reported.

This clonotype was obtained from a man aged 55 to 70 in good health. Input material: blood. This chain uses TRBV24-1 with TRBJ2-7, with TRBD2 as a possible D gene (6 bases). This CDR3 is CATSALGGGVPYEQYF. The CDR3 DNA reads TGTGCCACCAGTGCCTTGGGAGGTGGCGTACCCTACGAGCAGTACTTC.